This T cell receptor beta chain comes out of a study of OX40 agonist ivuxolimab in advanced cancers. The overall study: All patients had ivuxolimab intravenously every 2 weeks at 0.01 to 10 mg/kg. Three patients had partial responses: one hepatocellular carcinoma, two cutaneous melanoma. Findings and caveats of the study: Low normalized T-cell clonal expansion was also seen in some nonresponders.

As regards this clone: The antigen remains undetermined.

The repertoire was sequenced with immunoSEQ multiplex PCR; TCRdb's copy has only in-frame clones and lacks some. The data hold some 34,000 clones, with approximately 84% observed a single time. The specimen was CD4+ or CD8+ T cells sorted from blood, collected in a trial of the OX40 agonist ivuxolimab. The source of this sequence is an adult with an advanced solid tumor such as melanoma, head and neck, liver or kidney cancer.

CDR3 region: CASSQAKYSYNEQFF. Written as DNA, the CDR3 is TGCGCCAGCAGCCAGGCGAAGTACTCCTACAATGAGCAGTTCTTC. This rearrangement joins TRBV4-1 to TRBJ2-1; no clear D gene. V was cut by 3 bases and J by 0 bases, with 9 bases left in between. This CDR3 is 15 amino acids long. The germline V gene has CDR1 MGHRA and CDR2 YSYEKL.